This T cell receptor (beta chain) was retrieved from a study of cytomegalovirus exposure and HLA in healthy donors. Concerning this clone: Its target is unknown.

Study-level findings and limits: An assumption of roughly uniform sequencing depth across donors underlay the presence/absence analyses. The study designated some 180 TCR beta chains cytomegalovirus-associated.

Donors in the study were healthy people who gave bone marrow. CDR3 length equals 14 residues. CDR1 is SGHRS, CDR2 YFSETQ, per germline. V lost 2 bases and J lost 2; bases outside the gene matches: 4. 60 Vbeta and 13 Jbeta primers were used in PCR. Profiling relied on immunoSEQ multiplex PCR, and the TCRdb table lists in-frame clones only, not all of them. This repertoire includes about 48,000 clones. The sequencing input was PBMCs. This TCR was sampled from a male donor in good health and CMV-seropositive. V gene TRBV5-1 combines with J gene TRBJ2-7; 7 bases are a match to TRBD1. The CDR3 reads CASSLGQAAYEQYF. DNA for the CDR3: TGCGCCAGCAGCTTAGGACAGGCTGCCTACGAGCAGTACTTC. Based on the CDR3 plus reference TRBV5-1 and TRBJ2-7, the full variable domain is KAGVTQTPRYLIKTRGQQVTLSCSPISGHRSVSWYQQTPGQGLQFLFEYFSETQRNKGNFPGRFSGRQFSNSRSEMNVSTLELGDSALYLCASSLGQAAYEQYFGPGTRLTVT.